This T cell receptor (beta chain) appears in the sequencing data of a study of T cells in Graves' hyperthyroidism and ophthalmopathy. Study in general: Upon initial diagnosis and before any treatment, peripheral blood was collected.

PBMCs stemmed from around 10 ml fresh peripheral blood. This clonotype turned up a few times. A much bigger clone sits one base away, suggesting this may be a read error. Template material for amplifying TCR beta CDR3 regions consisted of RNA transcripts. The primer set for the first-round RT-PCR of the TCR CDR3 was HTBI. TCRdb reprocessed the multiplex PCR reads with MiXCR, giving one entry per CDR3 protein. Here the sample spans 600,000 or so distinct CDR3 sequences, 14% being singletons. Sequencing input: blood. The sequence derives from a woman aged 18-29 years with Graves' ophthalmopathy.

CDR3 DNA sequence: TGTGCCTGGAGTCGATGGGACGGCAATCAGCCCCAGCATTTT. It codes for CAWSRWDGNQPQHF. The chain joins TRBV30 to TRBJ1-5; the D gene is possibly TRBD1 (5 bases). Trimming cost V 2 bases and J 2 bases, with 10 bases left between them. The germline V gene has CDR1 GTSNPN and CDR2 SVGIG (reference sequence). There are 14 residues in the CDR3.